The entry that follows covers one T cell receptor beta chain sequence. The data originate from a study of T cell changes during pregnancy in multiple sclerosis. The length of the CDR3 is 14 residues. V lost 5 bases and J lost 1; bases outside the gene matches: 4. CDR1 is SGHTS, CDR2 YDEGEE, per germline. Using immunoSEQ multiplex PCR, the repertoire was profiled, and TCRdb retains in-frame clones only, with some absent. The sample holds approximately 100,000 clones, approximately 89% seen once. This clonotype originated in a female donor with multiple sclerosis, enrolled in a pregnancy study. The sample in question was peripheral blood, obtained after pregnancy. The chain recombines TRBV5-8 with TRBJ1-1, with 8 bases fitting TRBD1. The CDR3 nucleotides are TGTGCCAGCAGTCCACAGGGGGGGAACACTGAAGCTTTCTTT. Translation: CASSPQGGNTEAFF.